Shown below are 12 T cell receptor beta chains from a single sample sequenced in a study of beta chain features in type 1 diabetes. Study-wide findings and caveats: In all four CD4+ subsets, TCRB CDR3 length was significantly, moderately reduced in type 1 diabetes.

What was sequenced were expressed TCRB transcripts, since all of the isolated RNA had been reverse transcribed. Profiling relied on immunoSEQ multiplex PCR, and the TCRdb table lists in-frame clones only, not all of them. The data show under 300,000 clones, under 20% seen once. What these receptors recognize is not known. Sequenced material: naive CD4+ T cells from blood. The source of these receptors is a man aged 25-45 years with type 1 diabetes.

This chain connects TRBV4-2 to TRBJ1-2; D may be TRBD1 (5 bases). This CDR3 spans 14 amino acids. CDR1 and CDR2 from the germline V gene are LGHNA and YNFKEQ. Trimming cost V 1 base and J 8 bases, with 14 bases left between them. In nucleotides, the CDR3 is TGTGCCAGCAGCCAAGCACGGGCTCGGGACGGCTACACCTTC. Protein: CASSQARARDGYTF.

This clone was picked up a small number of times. The rearrangement links TRBV14 to TRBJ2-2, with 8 bases aligning to TRBD1. After removal of 4 bases from V and 6 bases from J, the junction contained 1 base not matched to a gene. In germline, CDR1 is SGHDN, CDR2 FVKESK. The CDR3 is 13 amino acids. CDR3 in DNA: TGTGCCAGCAGCCTCAGGGGGCCCGGGGAGCTGTTTTTT. It encodes CASSLRGPGELFF.

This rearrangement joins TRBV6-4 to TRBJ2-6; 8 bases align to TRBD1. CDR1 and CDR2 from the germline V gene are MRHNA and SNTAGT. The CDR3 totals 15 residues. J lost 0 bases, V lost 6 bases, and 1 base had no gene match. CDR3 in amino acids: CASRQGASGANVLTF. CDR3 DNA sequence: TGTGCCAGCAGGCAGGGGGCCTCTGGGGCCAACGTCCTGACTTTC.

This clone has only a few counts. The rearrangement joins TRBV6-6 to TRBJ2-5; D not resolved. Germline CDR1 and CDR2: MNHNY and SVGAGI (reference sequence). The CDR3 has 15 residues. V was trimmed by 5 bases and J by 2 bases, leaving 15 bases between them. The chain's CDR3 is CASSRTEKVQETQYF. Here the CDR3 DNA reads TGTGCCAGCAGTCGCACCGAGAAGGTACAAGAGACCCAGTACTTC.

The rearrangement joins TRBV29-1 to TRBJ2-1; D is unclear. The CDR3 extends over 13 amino acids. The ends were cut back, 8 bases at V and 12 bases at J, with 23 bases in the middle. Germline V lookup: CDR1 SQVTM, CDR2 ANQGSEA. In DNA, the CDR3 is TGCAGCTCAGAAAGGACGGCGTATGAAGGGCAGTTCTTC. The encoded protein is CSSERTAYEGQFF.

The chain uses TRBV11-2 and TRBJ2-5, with no clear D. The ends were cut back, 0 bases at V and 5 bases at J, with 16 bases in the middle. CDR3 length: 16 residues. From germline, CDR1 is SGHAT and CDR2 FQNNGV. The CDR3 is CASSLDIVVTGETQYF. CDR3 sequence (DNA): TGTGCCAGCAGCTTAGACATAGTAGTTACGGGCGAGACCCAGTACTTC.

This clone was seen a few times. The genes are TRBV28 and TRBJ2-1; D unclear. Germline V CDR1 and CDR2: MDHEN, SYDVKM. The V end was cut by 5 bases, the J end by 10 bases, with 15 bases between. The CDR3 is 13 residues long. The CDR3 here is CASSPGGRTEQFF. Here the CDR3 DNA reads TGTGCCAGCAGTCCAGGTGGAAGGACCGAGCAGTTCTTC.

The DNA of the CDR3 is TGTGCCAGTAGTCCGCCCGGACAGGGCGGAACGGTCCCTGGCTACACCTTC. It is translated as CASSPPGQGGTVPGYTF. This chain joins TRBV19 and TRBJ1-2; 8 bases are shared with TRBD1. In germline, CDR1 is LNHDA, CDR2 SQIVND (reference sequence). The V segment lost 5 bases and the J segment 7 bases; nucleotides outside the gene matches: 18. This CDR3 is built from 17 residues.

The rearrangement joins TRBV7-9 to TRBJ2-3, with D uncertain. The CDR3 runs 12 residues. With 4 bases removed from V and 4 bases from J, the gap between germline ends came to 6 bases. Germline V CDR1 and CDR2: SEHNR, FQNEAQ (reference sequence). In DNA form, the CDR3 reads TGTGCCAGCAGCTCAGAGGCAGATACGCAGTATTTT. Amino acids: CASSSEADTQYF.

The chain uses TRBV7-9 and TRBJ2-3; D is possibly TRBD2 (5 bases). V was pared by 0 bases and J by 2 bases, with 6 bases between. The CDR3 length is 14 residues. Germline V gives CDR1 SEHNR, CDR2 FQNEAQ (reference sequence). CDR3 in amino acids: CASSLAGDTDTQYF. CDR3 nucleotide sequence: TGTGCCAGCAGCTTAGCCGGGGACACAGATACGCAGTATTTT.

This clone showed up just a few times. The genes are TRBV5-1 and TRBJ2-1; D gene ambiguous. This CDR3 contains 14 residues. Germline V gene sequence: CDR1 SGHRS, CDR2 YFSETQ. Trimming stripped 0 bases from V and 3 bases from J, with 7 bases between. The CDR3 loop is CASSLGVLYNEQFF. DNA of the CDR3: TGCGCCAGCAGCTTGGGTGTACTCTACAATGAGCAGTTCTTC.

The CDR3 loop reads CASSQDQGYEQFF. Here the CDR3 DNA reads TGCGCCAGCAGCCAAGATCAGGGTTATGAGCAGTTCTTC. The V gene is TRBV4-1, the J gene TRBJ2-1; the D gene is possibly TRBD1 (5 bases). This CDR3 contains 13 residues. The germline CDR1 and CDR2 sequences are MGHRA and YSYEKL. The V gene lost 0 bases and the J gene lost 8 bases, with 8 bases spanning the gap.